Many counts were recorded for the clone carrying this T cell receptor (beta chain). Deletions cut 4 bases from V and 11 bases from J, with 14 bases between. CDR3 length: 11 amino acids. The germline V gene encodes CDR1 GTSNPN and CDR2 SVGIG (reference sequence). This sample was taken from a study of beta chain features in type 1 diabetes. Every bit of the isolated RNA underwent reverse transcription, so sequencing read expressed TCRB transcripts. Assay used: immunoSEQ multiplex PCR; TCRdb lists only in-frame clones, some missing. The table lists under 400,000 clones, 14% of them singletons, with about 6.6% in the top ten.

The source is a man aged 25-45 years in good health. V gene TRBV30 combines with J gene TRBJ1-1; D call uncertain. The sequenced material came from central memory CD4+ T cells from blood. The CDR3 DNA follows: TGTGCCTGGAAACCGACACGAGCGGCTTTCTTT. The encoded protein is CAWKPTRAAFF.